This TCR beta chain comes out of a study of blood T cells in healthy people across ages. Germline lookup yields CDR1 SGHDT and CDR2 YYEEEE. This CDR3 contains 16 residues. Trimming pared 2 bases from V and 0 bases from J, leaving 12 bases between. A second PCR of 7 to 11 cycles used a sample-barcoded 5' primer and a J-beta primer mix. Every cDNA was tagged by a template-switch adaptor with 12 random nucleotides. TCRdb re-analysed the 5' RACE reads in MiXCR, keeping a single row per CDR3 protein. The data show 710,000 or so distinct CDR3 sequences, with about 34% seen just once and roughly 14% held by the top ten. Regarding this clonotype: Its antigen is still unknown.

Whole-study results and caveats: The study found more naive CD4+ cells and higher diversity in long-lived than aged donors. There was a strong correlation between TCR beta diversity and naive T cell percentage.

This rearrangement joins TRBV5-6 to TRBJ1-5, with D possibly TRBD1 on 5 matching bases. The sample was blood. The TCR was taken from a woman older than 75 in good health. CDR3 sequence (DNA): TGTGCCAGCAGCTTTGGCACAGGCCTTAGCAATCAGCCCCAGCATTTT. Its protein is CASSFGTGLSNQPQHF.